Sequencing of this T cell receptor beta chain was carried out in a study of human T cells and chemical hapten exposure. Via MiXCR, TCRdb re-called the RACE reads, giving one row per CDR3 protein. The sample carries tens of thousands of distinct CDR3 sequences, approximately 8.6% recorded once. Time point indicated: healthy volunteer bleed at 6 weeks. The total RNA was obtained from whole blood that was not fractionated. The CDR3 extends over 13 amino acids. Trimming removed 3 bases from V and 5 bases from J, with 11 bases in between. The germline V gene has CDR1 SGHKS and CDR2 YYEKEE (reference sequence).

The receptor was derived from a male donor in good health. Some clones in this sample may be carry-over from other donors' samples. Sequencing was carried out using whole blood. The chain links TRBV5-5 to TRBJ1-2, with a weak D call TRBD1 (5 bases). Here the CDR3 reads CASSSTALYGYTF. DNA of the CDR3: TGTGCCAGCAGCTCGACAGCCTTATATGGCTACACCTTC. Full variable domain (missing parts from reference TRBV5-5 and TRBJ1-2): DAGVTQSPTHLIKTRGQQVTLRCSPISGHKSVSWYQQVLGQGPQFIFQYYEKEERGRGNFPDRFSARQFPNYSSELNVNALLLGDSALYLCASSSTALYGYTFGSGTRLTVV.